The rows below give T cell receptor beta chains drawn from one sample of a study of T cell changes during pregnancy in multiple sclerosis. Assay: immunoSEQ multiplex PCR; the TCRdb copy retains only in-frame clones and omits some. The sample has fewer than 65,000 clones, about 88% seen once. The input for sequencing was peripheral blood, taken in the first trimester of pregnancy. These receptors originate from a female donor in good health, enrolled as a control in a pregnancy study. Each CDR3 is given with its conserved first and last residue. Each record gives: D gene, V gene, clone size, J gene, CDR3 protein, CDR3 DNA. The D gene is left open where the match is weak. Size values are once, few and many counts, or a class for expanded clones, and some rows have none.

>TRBD2|TRBV7-9|-|TRBJ2-7
CASSLVLAGGNYEQYF
TGTGCCAGCAGCTTAGTCCTAGCGGGAGGAAACTACGAGCAGTACTTC
>-|TRBV19|-|TRBJ2-1
CASSPARWPVNEQFF
TGTGCCAGTAGTCCAGCCAGGTGGCCTGTGAATGAGCAGTTCTTC
>-|TRBV5-1|-|TRBJ2-4
CASSLENQGGKNIQYF
TGCGCCAGCAGCTTGGAAAATCAGGGGGGCAAAAACATTCAGTACTTC
>-|TRBV28|-|TRBJ1-5
CASSSPGQGDQPQHF
TGTGCCAGCAGCTCCCCGGGACAAGGAGATCAGCCCCAGCATTTT
>-|TRBV28|-|TRBJ2-1
CASSQGTALEQFF
TGTGCCAGCAGTCAGGGGACCGCACTTGAGCAGTTCTTC
>TRBD2|TRBV7-3|-|TRBJ2-1
CASSLRAGGRYNEQFF
TGTGCCAGCAGCTTAAGGGCGGGGGGACGCTACAATGAGCAGTTCTTC
>TRBD1|TRBV15|-|TRBJ2-1
CATSRAPGTGEVYNEQFF
TGTGCCACCAGCAGAGCTCCCGGGACAGGGGAAGTCTACAATGAGCAGTTCTTC
>-|TRBV27|-|TRBJ2-5
CATAKSGGQETQYF
TGTGCCACCGCTAAATCAGGGGGGCAAGAGACCCAGTACTTC
>-|TRBV5-6|-|TRBJ1-2
CASSLEGRAGYTF
TGTGCCAGCAGCTTGGAGGGGAGGGCTGGCTACACCTTC
>TRBD2|TRBV27|-|TRBJ2-7
CASSLLGSGSRYEQYF
TGTGCCAGCAGTTTATTGGGTAGCGGGAGTAGGTACGAGCAGTACTTC
>-|TRBV7-9|-|TRBJ1-1
CASSFAGMSAEAFF
TGTGCCAGCAGCTTTGCAGGGATGTCCGCTGAAGCTTTCTTT
>TRBD1|TRBV28|-|TRBJ1-2
CASSFRPGTGRAPKLYGYTF
TGTGCCAGCAGTTTTCGGCCCGGGACAGGCCGGGCACCTAAACTCTATGGCTACACCTTC
>-|TRBV5-6|-|TRBJ1-2
CASSLGPTDGGTF
TGTGCCAGCAGCTTGGGCCCGACAGACGGTGGAACCTTC
>-|TRBV23-1|-|TRBJ1-4
CASSPEVTNEKLFF
TGCGCCAGCAGTCCAGAGGTAACTAATGAAAAACTGTTTTTT
>TRBD2|TRBV9|-|TRBJ2-3
CASSTTGLAEDTQYF
TGTGCCAGCAGCACCACGGGACTAGCGGAAGATACGCAGTATTTT
>-|TRBV16|once|TRBJ2-3
CASSPQDITDTQYF
TGTGCCAGCAGCCCCCAGGATATCACAGATACGCAGTATTTT
>-|TRBV7-9|-|TRBJ2-1
CASVGAPLDEQFF
TGTGCCAGCGTGGGGGCCCCCTTGGATGAGCAGTTCTTC
>TRBD1|TRBV7-3|-|TRBJ2-2
CASSPGQGATGELFF
TGTGCCAGCAGCCCCGGACAGGGGGCTACCGGGGAGCTGTTTTTT
>-|TRBV14|-|TRBJ1-2
CASSQTSSRDSNYGYTF
TGTGCCAGCAGCCAAACTTCGTCGAGGGACTCTAACTATGGCTACACCTTC
>-|TRBV4-3|-|TRBJ2-7
CASSPRRNSYEQYF
TGCGCCAGCAGCCCCCGTAGAAATTCCTACGAGCAGTACTTC
>-|TRBV5-8|-|TRBJ2-5
CASSFLSGTEEETQYF
TGTGCCAGCAGCTTCCTATCCGGGACTGAAGAAGAGACCCAGTACTTC
>-|TRBV5-8|-|TRBJ1-2
CAMGTSGYTF
TGTGCCATGGGGACATCTGGCTACACCTTC
>-|TRBV4-2|-|TRBJ2-2
CASSHSGGPTNTGELFF
TGTGCCAGCAGCCACTCCGGGGGGCCCACGAACACCGGGGAGCTGTTTTTT
>-|TRBV15|-|TRBJ1-2
CATSGRNYGYTF
TGTGCCACCAGCGGGAGGAACTATGGCTACACCTTC
>TRBD2|TRBV29-1|-|TRBJ2-1
CSVGTSGYYNEQFF
TGCAGCGTCGGGACTAGCGGGTACTACAATGAGCAGTTCTTC
>TRBD1|TRBV9|once|TRBJ2-5
CASSTRGGQGQETQYF
TGTGCCAGCAGCACCCGAGGGGGACAGGGGCAAGAGACCCAGTACTTC
>TRBD2|TRBV5-1|-|TRBJ2-7
CASSWRARTSGNYEQYF
TGCGCCAGCAGCTGGAGGGCCCGGACTAGCGGGAACTACGAGCAGTACTTC
>-|TRBV7-6|-|TRBJ2-7
CASSLGGTGSYEQYF
TGTGCCAGCAGCTTGGGGGGGACAGGATCCTACGAGCAGTACTTC
>TRBD2|TRBV7-9|-|TRBJ2-1
CASSLTSGRAGEQFF
TGTGCCAGCAGCTTAACCAGCGGGAGGGCCGGGGAGCAGTTCTTC
>-|TRBV30|-|TRBJ2-7
CAWSGGALLYEQYF
TGTGCCTGGAGCGGAGGGGCCCTCCTCTACGAGCAGTACTTC
>TRBD2|TRBV5-1|-|TRBJ2-7
CASSREGTTSYEQYF
TGCGCCAGCAGCCGAGAGGGGACTACTTCCTACGAGCAGTACTTC
>-|TRBV10-3|-|TRBJ1-5
CAISAGFSDNQPQHF
TGTGCCATCAGCGCGGGATTTTCGGACAATCAGCCCCAGCATTTT
>TRBD1|TRBV7-9|-|TRBJ1-2
CASSLTTGGLGYTF
TGTGCCAGCAGCTTAACGACAGGGGGCCTGGGCTACACCTTC
>TRBD2|TRBV10-3|-|TRBJ2-1
CAISEGLAGLFF
TGTGCCATCAGTGAGGGACTAGCCGGCCTTTTCTTC
>TRBD1|TRBV10-3|-|TRBJ1-2
CAISALGTGDGYTF
TGTGCCATCAGTGCACTAGGGACAGGGGACGGCTACACCTTC
>-|TRBV4-3|-|TRBJ1-5
CASSPGGANQPQHF
TGCGCCAGCAGCCCCGGAGGAGCCAATCAGCCCCAGCATTTT
>TRBD2|TRBV7-2|-|TRBJ2-2
CASSLAGGSNTGELFF
TGTGCCAGCAGCCTAGCGGGAGGATCGAACACCGGGGAGCTGTTTTTT
>-|TRBV7-2|-|TRBJ2-3
CASSPSSDSAQYF
TGTGCCAGCAGCCCCTCTAGCGACAGTGCGCAGTATTTT
>-|TRBV14|few|TRBJ1-2
CASSHLEGASGYTF
TGTGCCAGCAGCCACTTGGAAGGGGCTAGTGGCTACACCTTC
>-|TRBV7-2|-|TRBJ1-2
CASSLDINFYGYTF
TGTGCCAGCAGCTTGGACATCAACTTTTATGGCTACACCTTC
>-|TRBV19|-|TRBJ1-2
CASSITGGRTYGYTF
TGTGCCAGTAGTATCACGGGGGGCAGAACTTATGGCTACACCTTC
>-|TRBV28|-|TRBJ1-3
CASSPPAGVAGNTIYF
TGTGCCAGCAGTCCTCCAGCAGGGGTGGCGGGAAACACCATATATTTT
>TRBD1|TRBV9|-|TRBJ2-2
CASRASGGIDTGELFF
TGTGCCAGCAGAGCCTCAGGGGGCATAGACACCGGGGAGCTGTTTTTT
>-|TRBV11-3|-|TRBJ1-1
CASSLAVRAFF
TGTGCCAGCAGCTTAGCGGTCAGGGCCTTCTTT
>-|TRBV4-2|-|TRBJ2-2
CASSQVYGSTGRSGELFF
TGTGCCAGCAGCCAAGTTTATGGGTCGACAGGGAGGTCCGGGGAGCTGTTTTTT
>TRBD1|TRBV15|-|TRBJ1-2
CATSRDRGDGYTF
TGTGCCACCAGTCGGGACAGGGGTGATGGCTACACCTTC
>-|TRBV4-1|-|TRBJ2-2
CASRAGNTGELFF
TGCGCCAGCAGGGCAGGGAACACCGGGGAGCTGTTTTTT
>-|TRBV4-2|-|TRBJ2-3
CASSQGTVTDTQYF
TGTGCCAGCAGCCAAGGGACAGTAACAGATACGCAGTATTTT
>-|TRBV18|-|TRBJ1-3
CASSPTMNGGNTIYF
TGTGCCAGCTCACCAACGATGAACGGGGGAAACACCATATATTTT
>TRBD2|TRBV11-1|-|TRBJ2-5
CASSFGLAGFQETQYF
TGTGCCAGCAGCTTCGGACTAGCGGGGTTCCAAGAGACCCAGTACTTC
>TRBD2|TRBV19|-|TRBJ2-1
CASSLYHSGASYNEQFF
TGTGCCAGTAGTCTTTACCATAGCGGGGCCTCCTACAATGAGCAGTTCTTC
>TRBD1|TRBV10-3|-|TRBJ1-2
CATSTGGTGYGYTF
TGTGCCACCTCTACAGGGGGCACAGGCTATGGCTACACCTTC
>TRBD2|TRBV7-9|-|TRBJ2-1
CASSLAWGLAPSSYNEQFF
TGTGCCAGCAGCTTAGCGTGGGGACTAGCGCCCAGCTCCTACAATGAGCAGTTCTTC
>TRBD1|TRBV7-8|-|TRBJ1-4
CASSSQGSNEKLFF
TGTGCCAGCAGCTCACAGGGGTCTAATGAAAAACTGTTTTTT
>TRBD2|TRBV2|-|TRBJ2-7
CASSRGRGGSYEQYF
TGTGCCAGCAGTCGAGGACGGGGGGGCTCCTACGAGCAGTACTTC
>TRBD2|TRBV5-6|-|TRBJ2-1
CASSSATSGRADEQFF
TGTGCCAGCAGCTCCGCCACTAGCGGGAGGGCCGATGAGCAGTTCTTC
>-|TRBV7-2|-|TRBJ2-7
CASSPQGNSYEQYF
TGTGCCAGCAGCCCCCAGGGGAACTCCTACGAGCAGTACTTC
>-|TRBV6-5|-|TRBJ1-1
CASSYTAGSKEAFF
TGTGCCAGCAGTTACACGGCAGGGTCAAAAGAAGCTTTCTTT
>TRBD1|TRBV27|-|TRBJ1-6
CASSTGTGSDSPLHF
TGTGCCAGCAGTACCGGGACAGGGAGTGATTCACCCCTCCACTTT
>-|TRBV6-1|-|TRBJ2-2
CASSEPGQRVTGELFF
TGTGCCAGCAGTGAACCGGGACAACGAGTTACCGGGGAGCTGTTTTTT